The sequence of this TCR beta chain was determined in a study of tumor and adjacent non-tumor tissue in lung cancer. Overall study context: Histology: about a dozen adenocarcinoma, a couple of squamous cell carcinoma, 1 small cell lung cancer. The patients, around 10 men and 5 or 6 women, were about 30 to 85 with stage I to III disease. Points from the study as a whole: TCR diversity was significantly greater in tumor than normal lung tissue. Shorter survival was associated with higher TCR diversity in tumors.

TCRbeta libraries were built with three rounds of nested PCR, modified from ARM-PCR. TCRdb re-called the multiplex PCR reads with MiXCR, one entry per CDR3 protein. The sample lists roughly 120,000 distinct CDR3 sequences; nearly 85% were seen once. The template was RNA from unsorted bulk tissue. The CDR3 length is 12 residues. This clonotype was detected once. Its target is unknown. Relative to the germline gene, one junction end is altered; a read error may explain this. The sequenced sample consisted of lung tumor tissue. This rearrangement joins TRBV12-3 or TRBV12-4 to TRBJ1-2; D unresolved. The clonotype originates from a man between 70 and 80 years old with non-small cell lung cancer. CDR3 loop: CAGSSGNNGYTF. The CDR3 DNA reads TGTGCCGGCAGTTCGGGTAACAATGGCTACACCTTC.